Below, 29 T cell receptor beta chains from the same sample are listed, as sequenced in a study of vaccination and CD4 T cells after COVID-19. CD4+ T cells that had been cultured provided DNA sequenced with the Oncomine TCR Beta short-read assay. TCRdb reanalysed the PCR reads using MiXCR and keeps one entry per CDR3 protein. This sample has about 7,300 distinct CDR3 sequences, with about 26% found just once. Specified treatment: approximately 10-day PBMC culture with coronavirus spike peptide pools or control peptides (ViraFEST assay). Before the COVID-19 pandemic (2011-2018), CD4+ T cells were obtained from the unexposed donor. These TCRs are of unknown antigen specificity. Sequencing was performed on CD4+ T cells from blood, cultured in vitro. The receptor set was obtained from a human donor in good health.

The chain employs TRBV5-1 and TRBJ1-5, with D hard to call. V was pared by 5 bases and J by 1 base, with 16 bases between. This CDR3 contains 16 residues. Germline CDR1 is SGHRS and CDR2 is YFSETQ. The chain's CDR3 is CASSPTPGISNQPQHF. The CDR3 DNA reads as TGCGCCAGCAGTCCTACCCCGGGTATCAGCAATCAGCCCCAGCATTTT.

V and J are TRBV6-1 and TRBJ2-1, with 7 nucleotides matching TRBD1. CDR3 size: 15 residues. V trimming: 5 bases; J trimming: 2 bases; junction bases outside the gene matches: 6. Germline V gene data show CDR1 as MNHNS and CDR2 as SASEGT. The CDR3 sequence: CASSTGTETYNEQFF. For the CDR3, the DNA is TGTGCCAGCAGTACCGGGACAGAAACCTACAATGAGCAGTTCTTC.

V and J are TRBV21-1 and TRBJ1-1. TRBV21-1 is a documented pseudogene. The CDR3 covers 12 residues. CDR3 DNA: TGTGCCAGCAGCCAATCGTACACTGAAGCTTTCTTT. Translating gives CASSQSYTEAFF.

CDR3 region: CASSLGGGGARRETQYF. CDR3 in DNA: TGTGCCAGCAGTTTAGGGGGCGGGGGGGCCAGGCGGGAGACCCAGTACTTC. V and J are TRBV12-3 or TRBV12-4 and TRBJ2-5, with 9 bases aligning to TRBD2. Unmatched junction bases numbered 11, after V lost 1 base and J lost 5 bases. This CDR3 has 17 residues.

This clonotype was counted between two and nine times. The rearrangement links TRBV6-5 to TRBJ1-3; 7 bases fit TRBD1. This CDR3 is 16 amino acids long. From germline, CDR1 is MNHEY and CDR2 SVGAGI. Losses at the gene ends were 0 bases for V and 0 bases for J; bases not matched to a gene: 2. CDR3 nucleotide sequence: TGTGCCAGCAGTTACTCGACAGGGATCTCTGGAAACACCATATATTTT. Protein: CASSYSTGISGNTIYF.

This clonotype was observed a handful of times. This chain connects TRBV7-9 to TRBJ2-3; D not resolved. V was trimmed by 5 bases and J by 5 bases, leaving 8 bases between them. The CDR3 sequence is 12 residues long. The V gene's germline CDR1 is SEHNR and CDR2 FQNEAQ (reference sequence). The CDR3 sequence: CASSHRVDTQYF. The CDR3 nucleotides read TGTGCCAGCAGCCATAGGGTAGATACGCAGTATTTT.

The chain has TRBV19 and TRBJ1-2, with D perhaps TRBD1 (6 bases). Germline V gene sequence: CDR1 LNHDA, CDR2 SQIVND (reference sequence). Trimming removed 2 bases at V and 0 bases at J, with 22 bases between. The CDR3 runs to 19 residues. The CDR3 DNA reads TGTGCCAGTAGTATATCCCCGGGACAAGCTTACAAGTCTAACTATGGCTACACCTTC. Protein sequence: CASSISPGQAYKSNYGYTF.

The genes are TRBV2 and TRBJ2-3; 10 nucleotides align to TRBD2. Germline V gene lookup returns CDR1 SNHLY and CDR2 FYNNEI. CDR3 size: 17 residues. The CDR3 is CAKGRGSGGTSTDTQYF. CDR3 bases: TGTGCGAAAGGTAGGGGTAGCGGGGGGACTAGCACAGATACGCAGTATTTT. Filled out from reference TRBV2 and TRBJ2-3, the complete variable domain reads EPEVTQTPSHQVTQMGQEVILRCVPISNHLYFYWYRQILGQKVEFLVSFYNNEISEKSEIFDDQFSVERPDGSNFTLKIRSTKLEDSAMYFCAKGRGSGGTSTDTQYFGPGTRLTVL.

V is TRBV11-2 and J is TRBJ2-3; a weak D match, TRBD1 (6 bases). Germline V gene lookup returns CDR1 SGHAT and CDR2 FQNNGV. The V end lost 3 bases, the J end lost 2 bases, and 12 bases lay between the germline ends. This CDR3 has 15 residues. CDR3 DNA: TGTGCCAGCAGCTTCCCGCAGGGGCTCACAGATACGCAGTATTTT. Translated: CASSFPQGLTDTQYF.

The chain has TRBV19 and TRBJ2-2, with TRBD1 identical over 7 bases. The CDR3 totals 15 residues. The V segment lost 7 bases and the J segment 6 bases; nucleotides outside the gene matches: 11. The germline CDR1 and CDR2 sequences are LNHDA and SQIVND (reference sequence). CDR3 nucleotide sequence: TGTGCCAGTATGGTCGAGACAGGGTATTCCGGGGAGCTGTTTTTT. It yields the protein CASMVETGYSGELFF.

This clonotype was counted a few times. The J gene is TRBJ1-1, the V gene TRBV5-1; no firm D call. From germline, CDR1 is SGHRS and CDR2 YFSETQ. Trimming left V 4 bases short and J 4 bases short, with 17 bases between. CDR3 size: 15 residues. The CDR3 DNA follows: TGCGCCAGCAGCGATACAGTGGGCGCGGGCACTGAAGCTTTCTTT. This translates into CASSDTVGAGTEAFF.

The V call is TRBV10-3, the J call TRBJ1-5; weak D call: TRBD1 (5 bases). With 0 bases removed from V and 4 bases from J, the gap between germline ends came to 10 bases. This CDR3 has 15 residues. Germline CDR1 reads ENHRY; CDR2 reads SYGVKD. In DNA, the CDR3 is TGTGCCATCAGTGAGTCGACAGCTGGAAATCAGCCCCAGCATTTT. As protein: CAISESTAGNQPQHF.

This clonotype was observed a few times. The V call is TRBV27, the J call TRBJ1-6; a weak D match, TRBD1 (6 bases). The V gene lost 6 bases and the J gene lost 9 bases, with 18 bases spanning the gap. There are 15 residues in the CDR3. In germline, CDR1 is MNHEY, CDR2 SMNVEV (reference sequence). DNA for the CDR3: TGTGCCAGCAGCCTCAAACAGGGATCAGGTTCACCCCTCCACTTT. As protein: CASSLKQGSGSPLHF.

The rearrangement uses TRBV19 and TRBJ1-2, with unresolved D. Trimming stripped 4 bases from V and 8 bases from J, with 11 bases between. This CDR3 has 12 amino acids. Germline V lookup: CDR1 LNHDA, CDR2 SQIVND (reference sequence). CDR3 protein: CASSKGERGYTF. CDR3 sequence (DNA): TGTGCCAGTAGTAAGGGCGAGAGGGGCTACACCTTC.

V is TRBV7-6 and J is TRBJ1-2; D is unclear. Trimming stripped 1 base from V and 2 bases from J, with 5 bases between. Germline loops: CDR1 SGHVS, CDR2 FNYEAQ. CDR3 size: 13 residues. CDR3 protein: CASSLDENYGYTF. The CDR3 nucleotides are TGTGCCAGCAGCTTAGACGAAAACTATGGCTACACCTTC.

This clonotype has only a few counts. The CDR3: CASSQNWGNGELFF. DNA of the CDR3: TGTGCCAGCAGTCAAAACTGGGGGAATGGGGAGCTGTTTTTT. The gene calls are TRBV7-3 and TRBJ2-2; D is possibly TRBD1 or TRBD2 (5 bases each). The germline gives CDR1 SGHTA, CDR2 FQGTGA. Trimming removed 6 bases from V and 8 bases from J, with 16 bases in between. The CDR3 has 14 residues.

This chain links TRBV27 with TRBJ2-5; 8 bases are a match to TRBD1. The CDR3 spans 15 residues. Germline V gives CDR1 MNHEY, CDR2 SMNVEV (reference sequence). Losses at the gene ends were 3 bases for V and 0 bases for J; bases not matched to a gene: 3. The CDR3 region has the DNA TGTGCCAGCAGTTTTGACAGGGGCCACCAAGAGACCCAGTACTTC. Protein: CASSFDRGHQETQYF.

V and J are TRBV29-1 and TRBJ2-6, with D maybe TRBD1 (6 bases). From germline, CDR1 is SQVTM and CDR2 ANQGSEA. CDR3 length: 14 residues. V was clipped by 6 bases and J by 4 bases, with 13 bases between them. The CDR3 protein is CSVDTGPGANVLTF. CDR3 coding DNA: TGCAGCGTGGACACAGGGCCCGGGGCCAACGTCCTGACTTTC. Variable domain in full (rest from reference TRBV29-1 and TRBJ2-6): SAVISQKPSRDICQRGTSLTIQCQVDSQVTMMFWYRQQPGQSLTLIATANQGSEATYESGFVIDKFPISRPNLTFSTLTVSNMSPEDSSIYLCSVDTGPGANVLTFGAGSRLTVL.

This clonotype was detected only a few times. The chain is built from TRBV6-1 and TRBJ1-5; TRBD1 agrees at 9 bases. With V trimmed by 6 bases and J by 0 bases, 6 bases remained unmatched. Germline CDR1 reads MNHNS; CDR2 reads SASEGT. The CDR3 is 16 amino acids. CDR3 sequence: CASSPTQGASNQPQHF. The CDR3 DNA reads TGTGCCAGCAGCCCTACACAGGGGGCTAGCAATCAGCCCCAGCATTTT.

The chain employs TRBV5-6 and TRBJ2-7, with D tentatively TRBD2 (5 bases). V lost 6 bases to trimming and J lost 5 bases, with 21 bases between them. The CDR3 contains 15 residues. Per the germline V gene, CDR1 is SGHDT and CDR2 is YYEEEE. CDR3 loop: CASNKVGTSQHEQYF. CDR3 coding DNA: TGTGCCAGCAACAAAGTAGGAACTAGTCAGCACGAGCAGTACTTC.

CDR3 loop: CASSWTDTEAFF. The CDR3 DNA sequence: TGTGCCAGCAGCTGGACAGATACTGAAGCTTTCTTT. V gene TRBV11-2 combines with J gene TRBJ1-1; D may be TRBD1 (6 bases). V was pared by 4 bases and J by 5 bases, with 8 bases between. The CDR3 totals 12 residues. Germline CDR1 is SGHAT and CDR2 is FQNNGV. The full variable domain, with the rest looked up from reference TRBV11-2 and TRBJ1-1, is EAGVAQSPRYKIIEKRQSVAFWCNPISGHATLYWYQQILGQGPKLLIQFQNNGVVDDSQLPKDRFSAERLKGVDSTLKIQPAKLEDSAVYLCASSWTDTEAFFGQGTRLTVV.

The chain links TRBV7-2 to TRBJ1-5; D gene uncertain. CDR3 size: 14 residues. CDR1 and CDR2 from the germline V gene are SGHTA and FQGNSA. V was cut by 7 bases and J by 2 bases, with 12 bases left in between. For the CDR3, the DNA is TGTGCCAGCACAATACGGCAGGGCAATCAGCCCCAGCATTTT. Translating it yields CASTIRQGNQPQHF.

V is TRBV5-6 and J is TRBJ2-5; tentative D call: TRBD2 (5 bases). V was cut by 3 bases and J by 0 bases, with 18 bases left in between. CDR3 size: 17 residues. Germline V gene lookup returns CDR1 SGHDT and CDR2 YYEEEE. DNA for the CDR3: TGTGCCAGCAGCTCCCGAATCACGCGGGCGTACCAAGAGACCCAGTACTTC. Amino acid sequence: CASSSRITRAYQETQYF. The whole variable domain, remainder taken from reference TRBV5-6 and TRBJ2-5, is DAGVTQSPTHLIKTRGQQVTLRCSPKSGHDTVSWYQQALGQGPQFIFQYYEEEERQRGNFPDRFSGHQFPNYSSELNVNALLLGDSALYLCASSSRITRAYQETQYFGPGTRLLVL.

The CDR3 DNA reads as TGCGCCAGCAGTTTCAGCACAGATACGCAGTATTTT. Protein product: CASSFSTDTQYF. The chain carries TRBV10-1 and TRBJ2-3; no clear D. The length of the CDR3 is 12 residues. Germline CDR1 and CDR2: WNHNN and SYGVQD (reference sequence). V lost 5 bases and J 0 bases, leaving 3 bases between the germline ends.

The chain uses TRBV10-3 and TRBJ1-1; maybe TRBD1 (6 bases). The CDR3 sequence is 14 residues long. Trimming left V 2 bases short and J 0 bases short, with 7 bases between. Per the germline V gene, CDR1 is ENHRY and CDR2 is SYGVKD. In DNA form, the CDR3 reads TGTGCCATCAGTGAGAGGGGGATGAACACTGAAGCTTTCTTT. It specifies CAISERGMNTEAFF.

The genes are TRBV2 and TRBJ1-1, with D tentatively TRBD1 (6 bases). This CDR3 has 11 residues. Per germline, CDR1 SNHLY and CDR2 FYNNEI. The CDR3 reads CSTRGATEAFF. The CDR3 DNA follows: TGTTCCACAAGGGGGGCCACTGAAGCTTTCTTT.

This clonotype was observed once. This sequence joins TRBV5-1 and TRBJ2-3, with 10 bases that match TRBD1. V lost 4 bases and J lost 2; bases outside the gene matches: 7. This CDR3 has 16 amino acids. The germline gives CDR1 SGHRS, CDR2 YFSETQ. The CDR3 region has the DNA TGCGCCAGCAGCAAGGGACAGGGGATTAACACAGATACGCAGTATTTT. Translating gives CASSKGQGINTDTQYF. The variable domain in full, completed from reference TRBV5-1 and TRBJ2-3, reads KAGVTQTPRYLIKTRGQQVTLSCSPISGHRSVSWYQQTPGQGLQFLFEYFSETQRNKGNFPGRFSGRQFSNSRSEMNVSTLELGDSALYLCASSKGQGINTDTQYFGPGTRLTVL.

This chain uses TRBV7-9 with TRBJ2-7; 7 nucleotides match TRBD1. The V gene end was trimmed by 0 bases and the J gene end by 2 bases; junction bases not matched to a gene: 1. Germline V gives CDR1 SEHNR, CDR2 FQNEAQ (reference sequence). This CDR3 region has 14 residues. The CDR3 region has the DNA TGTGCCAGCAGCTTAGCCGGGACAGCCTACGAGCAGTACTTC. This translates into CASSLAGTAYEQYF.

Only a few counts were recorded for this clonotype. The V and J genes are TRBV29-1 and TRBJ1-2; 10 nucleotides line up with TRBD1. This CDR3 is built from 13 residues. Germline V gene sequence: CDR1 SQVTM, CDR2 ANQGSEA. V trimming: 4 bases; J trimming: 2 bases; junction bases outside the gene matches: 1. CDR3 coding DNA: TGCAGCGTTGGGGGACAGGGGAACTATGGCTACACCTTC. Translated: CSVGGQGNYGYTF.